This T cell receptor (beta chain) was sequenced in a study of cytomegalovirus exposure and HLA in healthy donors. Findings of the study overall: Among TCR beta chains, those listed as cytomegalovirus-associated numbered about 150. In vitro, three CMV-associated chains proved specific for CMV antigens.

Trimming removed 0 bases from V and 6 bases from J; junction bases left unmatched: 5. Germline V gene data show CDR1 as SQVTM and CDR2 as ANQGSEA. The CDR3 has 14 amino acids. Though probably carrying unrecorded immune exposures, donors were nominally healthy at sampling. 13 Jbeta primers and 60 Vbeta primers were used for the PCR. Here immunoSEQ multiplex PCR was the method, and the copy in TCRdb shows in-frame clones only, minus some. Of roughly 140,000 clones listed, roughly 82% are singletons. Worth noting for this clone: No antigen is known for it.

The chain combines TRBV29-1 with TRBJ2-1; 7 bases fit TRBD1. The sequence derives from a woman aged 50 to 60 in good health and CMV-seropositive. Input material: PBMCs. The CDR3: CSVEDSRTGNEQFF. Here the CDR3 DNA reads TGCAGCGTTGAAGATTCCCGGACAGGCAATGAGCAGTTCTTC.